The T cell receptor (beta chain) described here comes from a study of graft-versus-host responses after intestinal transplantation. On the study more broadly: Among the recipients, transplants were multivisceral, liver-intestinal, or isolated intestinal. Every transplant recipient was induced with anti-thymocyte globulin, then maintained on tacrolimus and steroids for roughly 3 years.

Overall study findings and caveats: GvH clones were found in recipient marrow; some appeared first in ileum or blood.

Sequencing was performed with immunoSEQ multiplex PCR; in TCRdb, only in-frame clones are kept and a portion is missing. The data contain tens of thousands of clones, about nine tenths of them singletons. In the case of this clone: Its antigen is undetermined.

The V gene lost 2 bases and the J gene lost 2 bases, with 14 bases spanning the gap. The CDR3 loop spans 16 amino acids. The germline V gene has CDR1 SGHDT and CDR2 YYEEEE. The receptor was isolated from a human donor who received an intestinal transplant. The specimen was unstimulated CD4+ T cells sorted from spleen or lymph node cells, collected before intestinal transplant. The V call is TRBV5-6, the J call TRBJ2-1; a possible D gene is TRBD2 (7 bases). The CDR3 reads CASSFGGHMAYNEQFF. CDR3 nucleotides: TGTGCCAGCAGCTTCGGGGGGCATATGGCCTACAATGAGCAGTTCTTC.